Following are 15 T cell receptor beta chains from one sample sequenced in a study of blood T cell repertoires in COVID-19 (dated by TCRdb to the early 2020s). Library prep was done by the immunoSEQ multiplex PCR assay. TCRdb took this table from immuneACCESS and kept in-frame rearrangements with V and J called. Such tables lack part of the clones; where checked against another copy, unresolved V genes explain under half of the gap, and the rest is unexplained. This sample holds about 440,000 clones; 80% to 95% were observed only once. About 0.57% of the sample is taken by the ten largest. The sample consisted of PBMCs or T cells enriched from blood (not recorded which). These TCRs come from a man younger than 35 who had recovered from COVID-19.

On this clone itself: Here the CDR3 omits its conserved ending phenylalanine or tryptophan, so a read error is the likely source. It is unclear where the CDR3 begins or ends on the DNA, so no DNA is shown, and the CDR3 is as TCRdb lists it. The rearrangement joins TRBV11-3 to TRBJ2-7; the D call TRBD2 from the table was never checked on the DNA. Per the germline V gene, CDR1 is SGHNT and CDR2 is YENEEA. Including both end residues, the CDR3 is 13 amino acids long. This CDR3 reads CASSPGLAGLCPM.

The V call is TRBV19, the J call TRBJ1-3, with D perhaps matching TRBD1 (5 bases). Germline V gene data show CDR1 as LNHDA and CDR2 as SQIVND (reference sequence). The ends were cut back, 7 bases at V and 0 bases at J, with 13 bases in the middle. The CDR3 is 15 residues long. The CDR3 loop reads CASTKTEISGNTIYF. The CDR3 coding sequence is TGTGCCAGTACCAAGACAGAGATCTCTGGAAACACCATATATTTT.

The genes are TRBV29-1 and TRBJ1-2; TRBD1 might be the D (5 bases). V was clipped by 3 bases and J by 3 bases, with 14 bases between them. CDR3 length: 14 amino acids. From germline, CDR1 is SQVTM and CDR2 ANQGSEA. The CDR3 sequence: CSVESEGSDYGYTF. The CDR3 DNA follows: TGCAGCGTTGAGTCGGAGGGGTCTGACTATGGCTACACCTTC.

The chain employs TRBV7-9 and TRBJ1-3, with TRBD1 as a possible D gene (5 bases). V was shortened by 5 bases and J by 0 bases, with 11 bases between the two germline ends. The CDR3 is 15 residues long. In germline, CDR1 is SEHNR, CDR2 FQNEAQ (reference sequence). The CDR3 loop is CASSQRTHSGNTIYF. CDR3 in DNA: TGTGCCAGCAGCCAGAGGACACACTCTGGAAACACCATATATTTT.

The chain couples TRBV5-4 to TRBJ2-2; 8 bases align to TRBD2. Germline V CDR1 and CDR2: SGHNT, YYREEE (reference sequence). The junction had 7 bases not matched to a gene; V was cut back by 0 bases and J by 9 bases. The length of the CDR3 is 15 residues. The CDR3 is CASSLGAAGARELFF. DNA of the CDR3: TGTGCCAGCAGCTTGGGCGCAGCGGGAGCCCGGGAGCTGTTTTTT.

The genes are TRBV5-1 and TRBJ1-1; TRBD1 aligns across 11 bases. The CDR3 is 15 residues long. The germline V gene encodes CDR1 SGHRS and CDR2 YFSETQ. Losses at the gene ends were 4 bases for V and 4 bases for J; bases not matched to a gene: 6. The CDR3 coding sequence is TGCGCCAGCAGCCTCGGGACAGGGGGAATCACTGAAGCTTTCTTT. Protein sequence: CASSLGTGGITEAFF.

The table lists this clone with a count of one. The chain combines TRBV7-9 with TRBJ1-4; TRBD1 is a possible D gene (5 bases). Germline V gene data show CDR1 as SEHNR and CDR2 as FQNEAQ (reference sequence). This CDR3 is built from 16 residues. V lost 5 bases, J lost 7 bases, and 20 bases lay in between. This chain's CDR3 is CASSQTWGGEGEKLFF. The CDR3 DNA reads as TGTGCCAGCAGCCAAACATGGGGGGGAGAGGGTGAAAAACTGTTTTTT.

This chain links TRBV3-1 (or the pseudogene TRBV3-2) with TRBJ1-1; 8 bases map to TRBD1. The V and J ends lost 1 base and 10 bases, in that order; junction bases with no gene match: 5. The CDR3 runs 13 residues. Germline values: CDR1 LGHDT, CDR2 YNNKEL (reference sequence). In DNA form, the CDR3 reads TGTGCCAGCAGCCAAGGGACAGGGAGGGTAGCTTTCTTT. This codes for CASSQGTGRVAFF.

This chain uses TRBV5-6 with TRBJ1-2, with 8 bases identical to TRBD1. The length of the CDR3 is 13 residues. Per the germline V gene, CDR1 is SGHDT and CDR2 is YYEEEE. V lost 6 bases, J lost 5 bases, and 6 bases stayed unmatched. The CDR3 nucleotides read TGTGCCAGCAACGACAGGGGAAGGTATGGCTACACCTTC. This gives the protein CASNDRGRYGYTF.

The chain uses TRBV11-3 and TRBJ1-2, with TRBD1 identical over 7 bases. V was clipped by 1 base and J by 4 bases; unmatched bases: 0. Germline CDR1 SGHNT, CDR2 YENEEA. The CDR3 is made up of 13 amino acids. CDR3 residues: CASSLGTGYGYTF. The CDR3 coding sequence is TGTGCCAGCAGCTTAGGGACAGGCTATGGCTACACCTTC.

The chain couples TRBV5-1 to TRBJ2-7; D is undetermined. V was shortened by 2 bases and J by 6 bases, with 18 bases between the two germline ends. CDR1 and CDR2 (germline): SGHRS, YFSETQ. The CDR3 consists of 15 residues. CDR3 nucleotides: TGCGCCAGCAGCTTCGCCGGAGACCCCAACGGCGAGCAGTACTTC. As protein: CASSFAGDPNGEQYF.

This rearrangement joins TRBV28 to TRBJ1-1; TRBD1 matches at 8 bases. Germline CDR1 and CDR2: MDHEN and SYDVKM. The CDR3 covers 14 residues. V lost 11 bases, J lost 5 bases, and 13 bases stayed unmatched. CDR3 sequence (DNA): TGTGCCGGGGCCTCGGGACAGGCGGGGACTGAAGCTTTCTTT. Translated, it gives CAGASGQAGTEAFF.

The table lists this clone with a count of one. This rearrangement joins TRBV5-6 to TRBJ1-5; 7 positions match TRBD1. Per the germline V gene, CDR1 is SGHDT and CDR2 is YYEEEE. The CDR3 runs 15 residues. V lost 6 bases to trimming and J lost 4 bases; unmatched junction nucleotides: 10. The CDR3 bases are TGTGCCAGCACCACATGGACAGGCCGGAATCAGCCCCAGCATTTT. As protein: CASTTWTGRNQPQHF.

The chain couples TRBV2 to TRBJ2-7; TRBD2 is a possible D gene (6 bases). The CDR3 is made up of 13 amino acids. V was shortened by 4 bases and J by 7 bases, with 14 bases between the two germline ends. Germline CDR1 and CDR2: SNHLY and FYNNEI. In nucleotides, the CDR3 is TGTGCCAGCAGTGTCGTTGGCGGGGTGGAGCAGTACTTC. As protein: CASSVVGGVEQYF.

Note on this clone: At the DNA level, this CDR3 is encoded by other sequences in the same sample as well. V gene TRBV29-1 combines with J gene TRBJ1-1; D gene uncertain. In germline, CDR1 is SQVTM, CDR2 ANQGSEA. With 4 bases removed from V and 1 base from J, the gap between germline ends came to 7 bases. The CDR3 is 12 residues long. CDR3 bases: TGCAGCGTTGGCTCAGGGAACACTGAAGCTTTCTTT. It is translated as CSVGSGNTEAFF.